The entry below gives a single TCR beta chain sequence along with its context. The entry originates in a study of control samples from healthy donors and cancer patients. This table comes from immunoSEQ multiplex PCR, and its TCRdb copy is limited to in-frame clones, with some not included. The table has about 120,000 clones, approximately 88% seen once. CDR3 length: 14 residues. CDR1 KGHSH and CDR2 LQKENI come from the germline V gene. Trimming took 1 base from V and 9 from J; bases not matched to a gene: 4. The chain recombines TRBV18 with TRBJ2-2, with 8 bases that match TRBD1. The receptor was derived from a man aged 35-49 years in good health. The sample was blood. CDR3 sequence: CASSPRGTGRELFF. CDR3 bases: TGTGCCAGCTCACCACGAGGGACAGGTCGGGAGCTGTTTTTT.